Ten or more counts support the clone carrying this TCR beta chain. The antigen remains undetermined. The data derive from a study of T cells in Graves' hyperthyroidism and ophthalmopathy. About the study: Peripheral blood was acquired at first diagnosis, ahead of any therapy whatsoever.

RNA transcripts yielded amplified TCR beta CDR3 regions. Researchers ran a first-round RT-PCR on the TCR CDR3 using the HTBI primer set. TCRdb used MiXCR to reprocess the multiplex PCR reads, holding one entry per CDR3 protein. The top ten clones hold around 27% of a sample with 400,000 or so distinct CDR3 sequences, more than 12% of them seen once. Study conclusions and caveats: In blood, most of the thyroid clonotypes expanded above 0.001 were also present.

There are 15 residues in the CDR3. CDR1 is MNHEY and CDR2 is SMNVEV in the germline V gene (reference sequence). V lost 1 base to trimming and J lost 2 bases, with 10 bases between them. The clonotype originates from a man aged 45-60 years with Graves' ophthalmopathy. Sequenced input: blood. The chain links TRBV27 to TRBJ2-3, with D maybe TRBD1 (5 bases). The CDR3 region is CASSLLTDTTDTQYF. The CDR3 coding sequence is TGTGCCAGCAGTTTATTGACAGACACCACAGATACGCAGTATTTT.